Below, one T cell receptor (beta chain) is given with its context. Trimming shortened V by 6 bases and J by 7 bases, and 15 bases separated the two germline ends. This CDR3 is built from 13 residues. CDR1 is MNHEY and CDR2 is SMNVEV in the germline V gene (reference sequence). The data stem from a study of cytomegalovirus exposure and HLA in healthy donors. Assay: immunoSEQ multiplex PCR; the TCRdb copy retains only in-frame clones and omits some. The data contain roughly 90,000 clones, around 93% of them singletons. Sequencing was done on a sample of PBMCs. This TCR came from a woman under 40 in good health and CMV-seropositive. V is TRBV27 and J is TRBJ1-2, with a weak D call TRBD1 (5 bases). CDR3 DNA: TGTGCCAGCAGAACCGGCGGGGCGCGTGGCTACACCTTC. It translates to CASRTGGARGYTF.